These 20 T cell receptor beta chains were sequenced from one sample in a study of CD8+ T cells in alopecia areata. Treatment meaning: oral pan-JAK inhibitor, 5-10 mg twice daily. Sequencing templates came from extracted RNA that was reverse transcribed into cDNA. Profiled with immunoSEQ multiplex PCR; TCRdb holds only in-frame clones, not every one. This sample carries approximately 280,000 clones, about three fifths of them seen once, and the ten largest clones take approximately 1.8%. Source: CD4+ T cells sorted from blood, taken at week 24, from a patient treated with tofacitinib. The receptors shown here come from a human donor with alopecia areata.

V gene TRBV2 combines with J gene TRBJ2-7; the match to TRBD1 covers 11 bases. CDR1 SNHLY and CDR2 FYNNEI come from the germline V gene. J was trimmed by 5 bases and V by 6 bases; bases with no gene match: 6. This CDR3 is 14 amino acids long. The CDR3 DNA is TGTGCCAGCAGCGCGGACAGGGGGCTAGACGAGCAGTACTTC. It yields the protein CASSADRGLDEQYF.

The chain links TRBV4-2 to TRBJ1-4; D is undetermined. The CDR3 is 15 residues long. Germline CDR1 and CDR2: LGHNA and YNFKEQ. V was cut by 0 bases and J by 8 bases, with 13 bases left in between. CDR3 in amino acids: CASSQDLGSEEKLFF. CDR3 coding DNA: TGTGCCAGCAGCCAAGATCTAGGGTCGGAGGAAAAACTGTTTTTT.

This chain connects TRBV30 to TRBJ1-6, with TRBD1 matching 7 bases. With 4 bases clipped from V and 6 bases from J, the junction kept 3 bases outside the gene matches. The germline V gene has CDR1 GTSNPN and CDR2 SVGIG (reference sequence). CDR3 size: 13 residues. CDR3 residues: CAWNGQVNSPLHF. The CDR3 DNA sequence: TGTGCCTGGAACGGACAGGTTAATTCACCCCTCCACTTT.

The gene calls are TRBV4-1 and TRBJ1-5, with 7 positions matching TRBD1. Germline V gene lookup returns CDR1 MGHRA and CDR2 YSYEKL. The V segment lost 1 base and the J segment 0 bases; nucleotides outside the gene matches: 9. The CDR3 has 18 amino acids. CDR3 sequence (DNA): TGCGCCAGCAGCCAAGCATACAGGGGAACCTATAGCAATCAGCCCCAGCATTTT. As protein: CASSQAYRGTYSNQPQHF.

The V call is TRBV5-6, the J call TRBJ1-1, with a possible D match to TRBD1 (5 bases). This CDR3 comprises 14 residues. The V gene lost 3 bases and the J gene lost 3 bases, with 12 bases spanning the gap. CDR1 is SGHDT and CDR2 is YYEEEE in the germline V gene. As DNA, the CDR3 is TGTGCCAGCAGCTCCGGGTTAGGGGACACTGAAGCTTTCTTT. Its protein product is CASSSGLGDTEAFF.

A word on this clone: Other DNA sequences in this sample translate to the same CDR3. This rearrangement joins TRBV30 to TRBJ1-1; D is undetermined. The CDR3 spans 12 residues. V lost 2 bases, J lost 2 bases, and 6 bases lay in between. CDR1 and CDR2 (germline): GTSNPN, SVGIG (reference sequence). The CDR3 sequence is CAWSRLNTEAFF. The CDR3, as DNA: TGTGCCTGGAGTAGACTTAACACTGAAGCTTTCTTT.

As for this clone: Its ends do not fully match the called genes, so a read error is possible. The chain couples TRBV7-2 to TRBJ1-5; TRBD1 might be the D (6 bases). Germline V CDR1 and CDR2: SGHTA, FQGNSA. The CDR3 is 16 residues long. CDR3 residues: CASSLAGAYSNQPQHF. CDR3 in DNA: TGTGCCAGCAGCCTAGCGGGGGCGTATAGCAATCAGCCCCAGCATTTT.

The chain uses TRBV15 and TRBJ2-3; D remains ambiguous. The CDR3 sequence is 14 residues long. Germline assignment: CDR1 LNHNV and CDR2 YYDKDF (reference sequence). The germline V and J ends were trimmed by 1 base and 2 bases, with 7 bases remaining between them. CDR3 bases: TGTGCCACCAGCAGAGGACTCGCCACAGATACGCAGTATTTT. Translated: CATSRGLATDTQYF. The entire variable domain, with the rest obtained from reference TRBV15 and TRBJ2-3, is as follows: DAMVIQNPRYQVTQFGKPVTLSCSQTLNHNVMYWYQQKSSQAPKLLFHYYDKDFNNEADTPDNFQSRRPNTSFCFLDIRSPGLGDTAMYLCATSRGLATDTQYFGPGTRLTVL.

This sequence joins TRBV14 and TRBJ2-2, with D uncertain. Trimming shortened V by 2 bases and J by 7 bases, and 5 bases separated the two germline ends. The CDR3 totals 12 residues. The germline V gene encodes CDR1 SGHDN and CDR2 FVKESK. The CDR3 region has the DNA TGTGCCAGCAGCCAATTGAACGGGGAGCTGTTTTTT. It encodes CASSQLNGELFF. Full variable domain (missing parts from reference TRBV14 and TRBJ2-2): EAGVTQFPSHSVIEKGQTVTLRCDPISGHDNLYWYRRVMGKEIKFLLHFVKESKQDESGMPNNRFLAERTGGTYSTLKVQPAELEDSGVYFCASSQLNGELFFGEGSRLTVL.

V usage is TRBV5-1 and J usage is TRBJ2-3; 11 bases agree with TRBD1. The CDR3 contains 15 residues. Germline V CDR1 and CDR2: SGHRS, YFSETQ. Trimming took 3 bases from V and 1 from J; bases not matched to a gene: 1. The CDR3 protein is CASSSGQGGTDTQYF. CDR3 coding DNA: TGCGCCAGCAGCTCGGGACAGGGGGGCACAGATACGCAGTATTTT.

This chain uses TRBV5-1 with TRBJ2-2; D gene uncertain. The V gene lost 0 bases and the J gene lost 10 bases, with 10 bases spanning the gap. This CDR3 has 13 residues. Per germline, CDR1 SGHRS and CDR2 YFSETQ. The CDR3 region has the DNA TGCGCCAGCAGCTTGGAGGGCGGTTCGGAGCTGTTTTTT. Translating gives CASSLEGGSELFF.

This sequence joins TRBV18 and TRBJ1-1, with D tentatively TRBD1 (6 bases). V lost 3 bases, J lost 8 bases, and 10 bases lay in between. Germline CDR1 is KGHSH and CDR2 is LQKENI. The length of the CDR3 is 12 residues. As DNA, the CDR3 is TGTGCCAGCTCACCTCGGACAGAGGAAGCTTTCTTT. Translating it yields CASSPRTEEAFF.

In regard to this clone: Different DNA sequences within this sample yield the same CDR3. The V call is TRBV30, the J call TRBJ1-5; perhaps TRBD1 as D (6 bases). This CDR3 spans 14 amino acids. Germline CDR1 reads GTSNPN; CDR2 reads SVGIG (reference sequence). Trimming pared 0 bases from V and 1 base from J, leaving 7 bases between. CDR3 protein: CAWSVTGSNQPQHF. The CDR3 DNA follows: TGTGCCTGGAGTGTAACAGGGAGCAATCAGCCCCAGCATTTT.

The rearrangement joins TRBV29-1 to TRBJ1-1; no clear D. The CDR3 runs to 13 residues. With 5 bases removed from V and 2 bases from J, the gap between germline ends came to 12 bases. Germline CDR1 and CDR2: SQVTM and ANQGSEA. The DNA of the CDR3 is TGCAGCGTTCGTGCGCTCTTCAACACTGAAGCTTTCTTT. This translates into CSVRALFNTEAFF. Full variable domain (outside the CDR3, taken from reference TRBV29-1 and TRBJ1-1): SAVISQKPSRDICQRGTSLTIQCQVDSQVTMMFWYRQQPGQSLTLIATANQGSEATYESGFVIDKFPISRPNLTFSTLTVSNMSPEDSSIYLCSVRALFNTEAFFGQGTRLTVV.

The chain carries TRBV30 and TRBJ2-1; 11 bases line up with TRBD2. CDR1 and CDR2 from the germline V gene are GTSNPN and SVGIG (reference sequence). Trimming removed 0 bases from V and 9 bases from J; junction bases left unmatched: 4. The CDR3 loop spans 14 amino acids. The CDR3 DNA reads TGTGCCTGGAGTGTATTAGCGGGGGGGAGTGAGCAGTTCTTC. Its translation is CAWSVLAGGSEQFF.

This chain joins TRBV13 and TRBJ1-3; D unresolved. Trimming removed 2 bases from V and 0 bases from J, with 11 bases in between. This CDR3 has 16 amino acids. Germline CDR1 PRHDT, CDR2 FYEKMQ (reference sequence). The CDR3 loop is CASSLSRRNSGNTIYF. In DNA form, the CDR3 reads TGTGCCAGCAGCTTATCTCGCAGGAACTCTGGAAACACCATATATTTT.

CDR3 protein: CAWRLQGGNYGYTF. Here the CDR3 DNA reads TGTGCCTGGAGGTTGCAAGGGGGTAACTATGGCTACACCTTC. This chain uses TRBV30 with TRBJ1-2, with D perhaps matching TRBD1 (6 bases). Deletions cut 3 bases from V and 1 base from J, with 12 bases between. This CDR3 region has 14 residues. Germline V gene sequence: CDR1 GTSNPN, CDR2 SVGIG (reference sequence).

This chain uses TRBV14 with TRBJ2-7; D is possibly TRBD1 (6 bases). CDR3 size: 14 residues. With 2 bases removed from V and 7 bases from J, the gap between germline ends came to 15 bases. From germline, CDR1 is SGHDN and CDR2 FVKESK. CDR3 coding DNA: TGTGCCAGCAGCCAACAACTACAGGGTAGAGAGCAGTACTTC. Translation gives CASSQQLQGREQYF.

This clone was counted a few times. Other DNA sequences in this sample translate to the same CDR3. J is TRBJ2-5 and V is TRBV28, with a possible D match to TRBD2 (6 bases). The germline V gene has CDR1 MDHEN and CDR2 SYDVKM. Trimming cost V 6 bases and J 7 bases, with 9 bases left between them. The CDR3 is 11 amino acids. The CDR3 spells CASSLGGTQYF. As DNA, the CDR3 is TGTGCCAGCAGCCTGGGGGGGACCCAGTACTTC.

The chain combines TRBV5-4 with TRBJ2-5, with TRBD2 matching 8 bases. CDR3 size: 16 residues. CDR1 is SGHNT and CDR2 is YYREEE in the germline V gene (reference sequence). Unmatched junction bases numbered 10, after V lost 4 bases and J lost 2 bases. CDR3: CASSKTGRGAQETQYF. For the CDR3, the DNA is TGTGCCAGCAGCAAAACGGGGCGGGGGGCTCAAGAGACCCAGTACTTC.